These 3 T cell receptor beta chains originate from one sample sequenced in a study of cytomegalovirus exposure and HLA in healthy donors. The PCR contained 60 Vbeta and 13 Jbeta primers. Clones were read by immunoSEQ multiplex PCR, and TCRdb kept only the in-frame ones, dropping some. The sample consists of about 120,000 clones, over 60% of them appearing once. The sample taken for sequencing was PBMCs. These receptors originate from a man younger than 30 in good health and CMV-seropositive.

Only a few counts were recorded for this clone. V is TRBV7-7 and J is TRBJ2-5, with 8 nucleotides matching TRBD1. The CDR3 has 15 amino acids. The germline V gene has CDR1 SSHAT and CDR2 FNYEAQ (reference sequence). The junction had 8 bases not matched to a gene; V was cut back by 6 bases and J by 2 bases. This CDR3 is CASSQGQGRQETQYF. As DNA, the CDR3 is TGTGCCAGCAGTCAAGGACAGGGAAGGCAAGAGACCCAGTACTTC.

The chain is built from TRBV5-1 and TRBJ2-5; TRBD2 aligns across 10 bases. The CDR3 contains 15 residues. V was pared by 2 bases and J by 5 bases, with 6 bases of the junction left unmatched. CDR1 and CDR2 from the germline V gene are SGHRS and YFSETQ. The CDR3 is CASSLSGGVVETQYF. The DNA for the CDR3 is TGCGCCAGCAGCTTAAGCGGGGGGGTTGTGGAGACCCAGTACTTC. Variable domain in full (rest from reference TRBV5-1 and TRBJ2-5): KAGVTQTPRYLIKTRGQQVTLSCSPISGHRSVSWYQQTPGQGLQFLFEYFSETQRNKGNFPGRFSGRQFSNSRSEMNVSTLELGDSALYLCASSLSGGVVETQYFGPGTRLLVL.

The CDR3 bases are TGTGCCAGCAGCCCCAAAGGGGGGGCGGTGGATACGCAGTATTTT. This codes for CASSPKGGAVDTQYF. The V call is TRBV21-1, the J call TRBJ2-3; TRBD2 is taken as the D call from the table, unchecked against the DNA. TRBV21-1 is deemed a pseudogene. CDR3 length: 15 residues.